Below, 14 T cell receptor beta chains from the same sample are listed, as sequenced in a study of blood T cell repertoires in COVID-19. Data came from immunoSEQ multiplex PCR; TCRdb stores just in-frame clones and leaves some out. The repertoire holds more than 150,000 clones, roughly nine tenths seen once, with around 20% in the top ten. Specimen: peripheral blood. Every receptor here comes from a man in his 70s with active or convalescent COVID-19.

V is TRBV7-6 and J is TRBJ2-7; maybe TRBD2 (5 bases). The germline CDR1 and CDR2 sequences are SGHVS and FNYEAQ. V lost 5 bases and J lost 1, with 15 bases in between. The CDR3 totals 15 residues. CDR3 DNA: TGTGCCAGCAGCCCACGGACTGGGGTTTCCTACGAGCAGTACTTC. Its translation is CASSPRTGVSYEQYF.

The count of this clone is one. The CDR3 spells CASSGDRLSGNTIYF. The CDR3, as DNA: TGTGCCAGCAGCGGAGACAGACTCTCTGGAAACACCATATATTTT. This chain connects TRBV9 to TRBJ1-3, with a possible D match to TRBD1 (5 bases). This CDR3 has 15 amino acids. V shed 3 bases and J shed 0 bases, with 10 bases lying between them. The germline V gene has CDR1 SGDLS and CDR2 YYNGEE.

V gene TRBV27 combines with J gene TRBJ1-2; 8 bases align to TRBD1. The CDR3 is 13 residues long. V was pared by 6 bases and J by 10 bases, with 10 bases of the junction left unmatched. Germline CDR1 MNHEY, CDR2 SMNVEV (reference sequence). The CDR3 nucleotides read TGTGCCAGCAGCCCGGACAGGGTTACGGACTACACCTTC. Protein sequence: CASSPDRVTDYTF.

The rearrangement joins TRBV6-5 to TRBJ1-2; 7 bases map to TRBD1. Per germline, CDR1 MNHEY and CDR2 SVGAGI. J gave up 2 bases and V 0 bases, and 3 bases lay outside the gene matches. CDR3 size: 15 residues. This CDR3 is CASSYSNRGNYGYTF. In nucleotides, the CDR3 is TGTGCCAGCAGTTACTCCAACAGGGGCAACTATGGCTACACCTTC.

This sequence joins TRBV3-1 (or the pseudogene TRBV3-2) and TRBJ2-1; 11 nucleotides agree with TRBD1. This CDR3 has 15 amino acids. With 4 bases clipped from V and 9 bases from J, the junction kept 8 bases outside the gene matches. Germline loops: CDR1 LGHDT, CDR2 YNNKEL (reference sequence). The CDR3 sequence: CASSLPGQGVREQFF. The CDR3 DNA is TGTGCCAGCAGCCTGCCGGGACAGGGGGTACGTGAGCAGTTCTTC.

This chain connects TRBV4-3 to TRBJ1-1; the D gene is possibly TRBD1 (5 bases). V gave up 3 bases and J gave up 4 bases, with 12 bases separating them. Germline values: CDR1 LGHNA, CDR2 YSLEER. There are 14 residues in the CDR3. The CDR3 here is CASSQPGGFTEAFF. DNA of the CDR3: TGCGCCAGCAGCCAGCCGGGGGGGTTCACTGAAGCTTTCTTT.

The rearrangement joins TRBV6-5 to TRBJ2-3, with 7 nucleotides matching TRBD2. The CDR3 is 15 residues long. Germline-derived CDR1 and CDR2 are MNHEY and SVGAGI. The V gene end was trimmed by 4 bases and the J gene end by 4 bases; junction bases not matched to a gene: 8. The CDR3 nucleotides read TGTGCCAGCAGTTTAGGCGGGGGTGTGGCAGATACGCAGTATTTT. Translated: CASSLGGGVADTQYF.

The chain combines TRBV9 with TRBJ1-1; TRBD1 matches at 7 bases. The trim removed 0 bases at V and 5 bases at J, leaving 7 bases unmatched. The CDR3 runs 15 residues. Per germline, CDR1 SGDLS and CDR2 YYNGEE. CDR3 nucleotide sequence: TGTGCCAGCAGCGTAGAGCCACAGGGGCGTACTGAAGCTTTCTTT. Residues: CASSVEPQGRTEAFF.

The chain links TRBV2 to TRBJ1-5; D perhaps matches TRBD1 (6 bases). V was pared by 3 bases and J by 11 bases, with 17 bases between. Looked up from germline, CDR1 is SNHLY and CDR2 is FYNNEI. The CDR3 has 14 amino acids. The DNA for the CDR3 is TGTGCCAGCAGTGACGGTCAGGGGAAGAGATCCCAGCATTTT. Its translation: CASSDGQGKRSQHF.

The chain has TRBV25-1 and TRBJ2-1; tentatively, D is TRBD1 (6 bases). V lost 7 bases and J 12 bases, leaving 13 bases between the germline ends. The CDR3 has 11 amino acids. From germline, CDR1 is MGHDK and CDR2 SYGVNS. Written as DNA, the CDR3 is TGTGCCAGCAACGACAGGTTGGGGCAGTTCTTC. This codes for CASNDRLGQFF.

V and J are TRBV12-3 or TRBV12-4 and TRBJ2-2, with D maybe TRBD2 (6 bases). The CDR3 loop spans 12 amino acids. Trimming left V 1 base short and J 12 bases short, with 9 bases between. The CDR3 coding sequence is TGTGCCAGCAGTTTAGGCGCGGGGAAGCTGTTTTTT. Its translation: CASSLGAGKLFF.

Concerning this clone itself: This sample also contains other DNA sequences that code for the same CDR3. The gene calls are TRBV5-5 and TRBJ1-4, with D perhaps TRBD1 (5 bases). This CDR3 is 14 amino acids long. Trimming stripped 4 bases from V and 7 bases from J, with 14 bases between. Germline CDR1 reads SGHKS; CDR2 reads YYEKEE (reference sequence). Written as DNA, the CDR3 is TGTGCCAGCAGCCCCGGACATTTGGGTGAAAAACTGTTTTTT. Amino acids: CASSPGHLGEKLFF.

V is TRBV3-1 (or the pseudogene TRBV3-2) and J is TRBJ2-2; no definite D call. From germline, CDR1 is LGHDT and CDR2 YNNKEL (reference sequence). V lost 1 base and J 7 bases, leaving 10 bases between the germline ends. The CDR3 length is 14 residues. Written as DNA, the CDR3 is TGTGCCAGCAGCCAAGTTACGTCGGGCGGGGAGCTGTTTTTT. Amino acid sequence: CASSQVTSGGELFF.

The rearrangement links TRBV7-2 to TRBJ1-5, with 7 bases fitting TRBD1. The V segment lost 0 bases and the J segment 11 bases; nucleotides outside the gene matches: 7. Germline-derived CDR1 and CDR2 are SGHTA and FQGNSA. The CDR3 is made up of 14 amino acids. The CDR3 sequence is CASSLAGWTGTQHF. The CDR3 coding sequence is TGTGCCAGCAGCTTAGCTGGTTGGACAGGCACCCAGCATTTT.